Below are 31 T cell receptor beta chains sequenced from a single sample in a study of blood T cell repertoires in COVID-19. This table comes from immunoSEQ multiplex PCR, and its TCRdb copy is limited to in-frame clones, with some not included. The sample has around 70,000 clones; 70% to 75% are singletons. Specimen: peripheral blood. The receptors come from a man in his sixties or seventies with acute or convalescent COVID-19.

The chain is built from TRBV7-8 and TRBJ2-5; 8 bases map to TRBD2. The CDR3 covers 17 residues. Germline loops: CDR1 SGHVS, CDR2 FQNEAQ. Trimming cost V 1 base and J 2 bases; bases outside gene matches: 9. The CDR3 reads CASSLEGAGAQQETQYF. CDR3 in DNA: TGTGCCAGCAGCTTAGAAGGAGCGGGAGCTCAGCAAGAGACCCAGTACTTC.

The CDR3 spells CASSFNPTSTNYGYTF. As DNA, the CDR3 is TGCGCCAGCAGTTTCAACCCGACATCGACTAACTATGGCTACACCTTC. The J gene is TRBJ1-2, the V gene TRBV5-1, with no clear D. Germline V gene lookup returns CDR1 SGHRS and CDR2 YFSETQ. The CDR3 spans 16 residues. V gave up 5 bases and J gave up 0 bases, with 17 bases separating them.

The chain is built from TRBV7-2 and TRBJ2-7; 8 bases align to TRBD1. The germline V gene encodes CDR1 SGHTA and CDR2 FQGNSA. J was trimmed by 2 bases and V by 4 bases; bases with no gene match: 4. The CDR3 runs to 14 residues. CDR3 residues: CASSYGQGPYEQYF. CDR3 nucleotide sequence: TGTGCCAGCAGCTACGGACAGGGCCCCTACGAGCAGTACTTC.

The rearrangement uses TRBV9 and TRBJ2-5; 12 positions agree with TRBD2. V shed 4 bases, J shed 5 bases, and the junction held 9 bases outside the gene matches. This CDR3 is 16 amino acids long. Per germline, CDR1 SGDLS and CDR2 YYNGEE. The CDR3: CASSTPFLAGGETQYF. CDR3 nucleotides: TGTGCCAGCAGCACCCCCTTCCTAGCGGGAGGGGAGACCCAGTACTTC.

V gene TRBV2 combines with J gene TRBJ1-2; 8 bases fit TRBD1. Germline V CDR1 and CDR2: SNHLY, FYNNEI. Trimming removed 7 bases from V and 14 bases from J; junction bases left unmatched: 3. CDR3 length: 9 amino acids. CDR3 in amino acids: CASTGQETF. The CDR3 DNA sequence: TGTGCCAGCACGGGACAGGAGACCTTC.

The rearrangement uses TRBV28 and TRBJ2-7; 9 bases are shared with TRBD1. V lost 4 bases to trimming and J lost 6 bases; unmatched junction nucleotides: 13. The CDR3 totals 16 residues. Germline V lookup: CDR1 MDHEN, CDR2 SYDVKM. CDR3 loop: CASSSPPGTGFSEQYF. The CDR3 DNA sequence: TGTGCCAGCAGTTCTCCCCCCGGGACAGGGTTTAGCGAGCAGTACTTC.

Only a few counts were recorded for this clone. This CDR3 reads CASSQPWAGTGREQYF. CDR3 DNA: TGTGCCAGCAGCCAACCCTGGGCGGGGACGGGACGCGAGCAGTACTTC. V gene TRBV27 combines with J gene TRBJ2-7, with a tentative D call TRBD2 (6 bases). There are 16 residues in the CDR3. Germline V CDR1 and CDR2: MNHEY, SMNVEV (reference sequence). V was pared by 6 bases and J by 6 bases, with 24 bases between.

About this clone itself: At the DNA level, this CDR3 is encoded by other sequences in the same sample as well. V and J are TRBV19 and TRBJ2-7, with 8 bases lining up with TRBD1. This CDR3 is 14 amino acids long. Germline trimming cut 5 bases from V and 1 base from J; bases unmatched to any gene: 4. The germline V gene has CDR1 LNHDA and CDR2 SQIVND (reference sequence). CDR3 DNA: TGTGCCAGTAGTCCACGACAGGGGTCCTACGAGCAGTACTTC. Amino acids: CASSPRQGSYEQYF.

This clone is a singleton in its sample. The chain employs TRBV4-2 and TRBJ2-1; weak D call: TRBD2 (5 bases). Trimming took off 1 base at V and 7 bases at J, with 11 bases between the two ends. This CDR3 is 14 amino acids long. CDR1 is LGHNA, CDR2 YNFKEQ, per germline. The CDR3 protein is CASSQVGSGNEQFF. CDR3 coding DNA: TGTGCCAGCAGCCAAGTAGGGAGCGGTAATGAGCAGTTCTTC.

This clone has only a few counts. The J gene is TRBJ2-2, the V gene TRBV7-3, with 13 nucleotides matching TRBD2. Germline V lookup: CDR1 SGHTA, CDR2 FQGTGA. The junction had 2 bases not matched to a gene; V was cut back by 5 bases and J by 2 bases. The CDR3 is made up of 16 amino acids. This chain's CDR3 is CASSPGLAGNTGELFF. The CDR3 bases are TGTGCCAGCAGCCCGGGACTAGCGGGAAACACCGGGGAGCTGTTTTTT.

The chain links TRBV10-3 to TRBJ2-3, with D possibly TRBD1 on 6 matching bases. CDR1 and CDR2 (germline): ENHRY, SYGVKD. Trimming stripped 4 bases from V and 5 bases from J, with 13 bases between. The CDR3 has 14 amino acids. CDR3 nucleotides: TGTGCCATCAGTGCCCAGGGGCGGCTAGATACGCAGTATTTT. It translates to CAISAQGRLDTQYF.

V and J are TRBV11-3 and TRBJ1-1; D is unresolved. Per the germline V gene, CDR1 is SGHNT and CDR2 is YENEEA. The germline V and J ends were trimmed by 0 bases and 3 bases, with 5 bases remaining between them. The CDR3 runs to 13 residues. The CDR3 DNA follows: TGTGCCAGCAGCTTAGAGGGAGACACTGAAGCTTTCTTT. Translating gives CASSLEGDTEAFF.

The chain recombines TRBV28 with TRBJ1-1, with D maybe TRBD1 (6 bases). CDR1 and CDR2 (germline): MDHEN, SYDVKM. Trimming stripped 3 bases from V and 0 bases from J, with 14 bases between. There are 16 residues in the CDR3. The CDR3 DNA is TGTGCCAGCAGTTTCCCGACAGGCGACATGAACACTGAAGCTTTCTTT. This translates into CASSFPTGDMNTEAFF.

The chain combines TRBV9 with TRBJ1-1; tentatively, D is TRBD1 (6 bases). Looked up from germline, CDR1 is SGDLS and CDR2 is YYNGEE. Trimming took 4 bases from V and 5 from J, leaving 15 bases between them. The CDR3 extends over 14 amino acids. CDR3 protein: CASSSRGGDTEAFF. CDR3 DNA sequence: TGTGCCAGCAGCTCCCGAGGGGGGGATACTGAAGCTTTCTTT. The full variable domain, in which reference TRBV9 and TRBJ1-1 provide the parts outside the CDR3, is DSGVTQTPKHLITATGQRVTLRCSPRSGDLSVYWYQQSLDQGLQFLIQYYNGEERAKGNILERFSAQQFPDLHSELNLSSLELGDSALYFCASSSRGGDTEAFFGQGTRLTVV.

The rearrangement joins TRBV4-3 to TRBJ2-2, with 7 bases that match TRBD1. The junction had 9 bases not matched to a gene; V was cut back by 2 bases and J by 6 bases. The CDR3 loop spans 16 amino acids. Germline V CDR1 and CDR2: LGHNA, YSLEER. CDR3 region: CASSQSRTGIPGELFF. In DNA form, the CDR3 reads TGCGCCAGCAGCCAATCCCGGACAGGTATCCCCGGGGAGCTGTTTTTT.

The chain couples TRBV29-1 to TRBJ2-3, with 8 bases aligning to TRBD1. This CDR3 is 13 amino acids long. V was clipped by 6 bases and J by 2 bases; unmatched bases: 4. Germline lookup yields CDR1 SQVTM and CDR2 ANQGSEA. CDR3 sequence: CSVLRGPTDTQYF. CDR3 coding DNA: TGCAGCGTCCTCAGGGGGCCCACAGATACGCAGTATTTT.

The V call is TRBV19, the J call TRBJ2-7; D may be TRBD1 (6 bases). V was trimmed by 3 bases and J by 1 base, leaving 13 bases between them. This CDR3 region has 15 residues. CDR1 and CDR2 from the germline V gene are LNHDA and SQIVND (reference sequence). In nucleotides, the CDR3 is TGTGCCAGTAGTATCCTACAAGGGGGTTCCTACGAGCAGTACTTC. Translation: CASSILQGGSYEQYF.

The rearrangement links TRBV3-1 (or the pseudogene TRBV3-2) to TRBJ1-2; D unresolved. The CDR3 sequence is 13 residues long. The V end was cut by 1 base, the J end by 2 bases, with 5 bases between. CDR1 is LGHDT, CDR2 YNNKEL, per germline (reference sequence). In DNA form, the CDR3 reads TGTGCCAGCAGCCAAGTCAGGAACTATGGCTACACCTTC. Translation gives CASSQVRNYGYTF.

V gene TRBV4-1 combines with J gene TRBJ1-5; 7 bases fit TRBD1. This CDR3 contains 16 residues. The ends lost 1 base at V and 5 bases at J; junction bases unmatched: 8. The V gene's germline CDR1 is MGHRA and CDR2 YSYEKL. The CDR3 DNA reads as TGCGCCAGCAGCCAAGGGGGAGACAGGGAATATCAGCCCCAGCATTTT. Its protein is CASSQGGDREYQPQHF.

V gene TRBV4-3 combines with J gene TRBJ2-1; 9 bases are a match to TRBD2. With 1 base clipped from V and 10 bases from J, the junction kept 8 bases outside the gene matches. The germline V gene encodes CDR1 LGHNA and CDR2 YSLEER. CDR3 length equals 15 residues. The CDR3 nucleotides read TGCGCCAGCAGCCAAGCCGGGACTAGCTCCAAGGAGCAGTTCTTC. Translating it yields CASSQAGTSSKEQFF.

In its sample, this clone was seen a few times. The chain combines TRBV7-2 with TRBJ2-1; D not certain. Germline-derived CDR1 and CDR2 are SGHTA and FQGNSA. The CDR3 covers 14 residues. V was pared by 3 bases and J by 6 bases, with 12 bases between. CDR3 coding DNA: TGTGCCAGCAGCTTGTTGGGCCCCCGCAATGAGCAGTTCTTC. As protein: CASSLLGPRNEQFF.

J is TRBJ2-1 and V is TRBV10-2; TRBD2 matches at 10 bases. Per germline, CDR1 WSHSY and CDR2 SAAADI. There are 14 residues in the CDR3. V was pared by 6 bases and J by 3 bases, with 2 bases of the junction left unmatched. CDR3 DNA sequence: TGCGCCAGCAGGGGGACTAGCGACTACAATGAGCAGTTCTTC. Encoded protein: CASRGTSDYNEQFF.

The chain joins TRBV10-1 to TRBJ1-2, with unresolved D. CDR3 size: 10 residues. Germline V CDR1 and CDR2: WNHNN, SYGVQD (reference sequence). V dropped 7 bases and J dropped 7 bases, with 7 bases sitting between them. The CDR3 loop reads CASTSGGYTF. Here the CDR3 DNA reads TGCGCCAGCACGAGCGGTGGCTACACCTTC.

This clone has a count of ten or more. CDR3 DNA sequence: TGTGCCAGCAGCTCGACTAGCGTTGCCTACAATGAGCAGTTCTTC. Amino acid sequence: CASSSTSVAYNEQFF. The chain combines TRBV7-3 with TRBJ2-1; 8 bases line up with TRBD2. V lost 4 bases, J lost 2 bases, and 4 bases stayed unmatched. CDR1 SGHTA and CDR2 FQGTGA come from the germline V gene. This CDR3 comprises 15 residues. Full variable domain (missing parts from reference TRBV7-3 and TRBJ2-1): GAGVSQTPSNKVTEKGKYVELRCDPISGHTALYWYRQSLGQGPEFLIYFQGTGAADDSGLPNDRFFAVRPEGSVSTLKIQRTERGDSAVYLCASSSTSVAYNEQFFGPGTRLTVL.

This chain uses TRBV6-6 with TRBJ1-1, with D possibly TRBD1 on 5 matching bases. Germline V lookup: CDR1 MNHNY, CDR2 SVGAGI (reference sequence). V was trimmed by 5 bases and J by 2 bases, leaving 12 bases between them. CDR3 size: 14 residues. Here the CDR3 DNA reads TGTGCCAGCAGTAACGATCAGGGAAACACTGAAGCTTTCTTT. Translating it yields CASSNDQGNTEAFF.

The chain carries TRBV7-6 and TRBJ2-2; the match to TRBD2 covers 9 bases. This CDR3 is built from 17 residues. CDR1 is SGHVS and CDR2 is FNYEAQ in the germline V gene. V was pared by 0 bases and J by 5 bases, with 7 bases of the junction left unmatched. CDR3 bases: TGTGCCAGCAGCTTAGCTCCCCCTAGCGGGGATACCGGGGAGCTGTTTTTT. Its protein product is CASSLAPPSGDTGELFF.

The chain is built from TRBV28 and TRBJ1-3; D uncertain. The CDR3 has 18 residues. Germline V gene data show CDR1 as MDHEN and CDR2 as SYDVKM. Trimming removed 5 bases from V and 0 bases from J, with 20 bases in between. The DNA of the CDR3 is TGTGCCAGCAGTGCTGGAAGTGGAGGATTTCTCTCTGGAAACACCATATATTTT. It codes for CASSAGSGGFLSGNTIYF.

V and J are TRBV7-6 and TRBJ2-3; 9 bases agree with TRBD2. V was pared by 5 bases and J by 1 base, with 4 bases of the junction left unmatched. Germline V gene data show CDR1 as SGHVS and CDR2 as FNYEAQ. The CDR3 runs 15 residues. This chain's CDR3 is CASSVSGSGTDTQYF. The CDR3 nucleotides are TGTGCCAGCAGCGTTAGCGGGAGCGGCACAGATACGCAGTATTTT. Using reference TRBV7-6 and TRBJ2-3 for the parts outside the CDR3, the full variable domain is GAGVSQSPRYKVTKRGQDVALRCDPISGHVSLYWYRQALGQGPEFLTYFNYEAQQDKSGLPNDRFSAERPEGSISTLTIQRTEQRDSAMYRCASSVSGSGTDTQYFGPGTRLTVL.

This clone was seen only a few times. This chain uses TRBV2 with TRBJ1-4; a possible D gene is TRBD1 (5 bases). Germline CDR1 reads SNHLY; CDR2 reads FYNNEI. The CDR3 covers 13 residues. Trimming took 11 bases from V and 4 from J, leaving 14 bases between them. CDR3 amino acids: CARRGDDNEKLFF. CDR3 bases: TGTGCCCGCCGGGGGGATGATAATGAAAAACTGTTTTTT.

The V and J genes are TRBV7-8 and TRBJ2-7; possibly TRBD2 for D (5 bases). CDR1 is SGHVS and CDR2 is FQNEAQ in the germline V gene. This CDR3 has 11 amino acids. Trimming left V 5 bases short and J 6 bases short, with 8 bases between. DNA for the CDR3: TGTGCCAGCAGCCGGGCGGGCGAGCAGTACTTC. Translated, it gives CASSRAGEQYF. The variable domain in full, with the rest retrieved from reference TRBV7-8 and TRBJ2-7, is GAGVSQSPRYKVAKRGQDVALRCDPISGHVSLFWYQQALGQGPEFLTYFQNEAQLDKSGLPSDRFFAERPEGSVSTLKIQRTQQEDSAVYLCASSRAGEQYFGPGTRLTVT.

The rearrangement joins TRBV10-2 to TRBJ2-7; tentatively, D is TRBD2 (5 bases). CDR3 length equals 15 residues. Per germline, CDR1 WSHSY and CDR2 SAAADI. Trimming cost V 2 bases and J 4 bases, with 15 bases left between them. The CDR3 DNA reads as TGCGCCAGCAGTGAGGGACTCCCAACCCTGTACGAGCAGTACTTC. This codes for CASSEGLPTLYEQYF.